The clone carrying this T cell receptor beta chain was recorded only once. The data were obtained in a study of blood T cell repertoires in COVID-19. The CDR3 loop spans 12 amino acids. Trimming cost V 3 bases and J 7 bases, with 7 bases left between them. Sequenced by immunoSEQ multiplex PCR; TCRdb stores in-frame clones only, minus some. Among 200,000 to 300,000 clones listed, roughly nine tenths were seen once. Source material: peripheral blood. This TCR derives from a man aged 35 to 55 who had recovered from COVID-19. V gene TRBV12-3 or TRBV12-4 combines with J gene TRBJ2-1; D ambiguous. This CDR3 reads CASSFLFNEQFF. The CDR3 bases are TGTGCCAGCAGTTTTCTTTTTAATGAGCAGTTCTTC.